A single sample gave rise to the 7 T cell receptor beta chains below, sequenced in a study of T cells in localized non-small cell lung cancer. Profiling relied on immunoSEQ multiplex PCR, and the TCRdb table lists in-frame clones only, not all of them. The sample lists some 39,000 clones; 80% to 90% were seen once. The sequences come from peripheral blood mononuclear cells, collected before any cancer treatment. These receptors were obtained from a male donor aged 60 or over with stage II lung adenocarcinoma.

V usage is TRBV9 and J usage is TRBJ1-2; weak D call: TRBD1 (5 bases). In germline, CDR1 is SGDLS, CDR2 YYNGEE. This CDR3 is 13 amino acids long. The V end was cut by 1 base, the J end by 7 bases, with 11 bases between. The CDR3 sequence is CASSVMAGTGYTF. The CDR3 DNA reads TGTGCCAGCAGCGTAATGGCAGGGACTGGCTACACCTTC.

This chain joins TRBV9 and TRBJ2-3; D possibly corresponds to TRBD1 (5 bases). The CDR3 length is 15 residues. Germline CDR1 SGDLS, CDR2 YYNGEE. The V and J ends lost 2 bases and 0 bases respectively, with 10 bases between them. In DNA, the CDR3 is TGTGCCAGCAGCGTTTCTGGGGCTAGCACAGATACGCAGTATTTT. Amino acids: CASSVSGASTDTQYF.

The gene calls are TRBV2 and TRBJ2-7; 15 nucleotides align to TRBD2. The CDR3 covers 20 residues. J lost 0 bases, V lost 4 bases, and 13 bases had no gene match. In germline, CDR1 is SNHLY, CDR2 FYNNEI. CDR3 nucleotide sequence: TGTGCCAGCAGTGGAGGTAGGCCGGGACTAGCGGGAGGCAGCTCCTACGAGCAGTACTTC. It translates to CASSGGRPGLAGGSSYEQYF.

The rearrangement links TRBV18 to TRBJ1-1; no reliable D call. V lost 3 bases and J lost 0, with 11 bases in between. The CDR3 is 15 amino acids. CDR1 KGHSH and CDR2 LQKENI come from the germline V gene. The CDR3 sequence is CASSPRTEMNTEAFF. The DNA of the CDR3 is TGTGCCAGCTCACCGAGGACGGAGATGAACACTGAAGCTTTCTTT.

The V and J genes are TRBV28 and TRBJ2-7, with TRBD2 matching 11 bases. The CDR3 has 14 residues. Per germline, CDR1 MDHEN and CDR2 SYDVKM. V trimming: 7 bases; J trimming: 7 bases; junction bases outside the gene matches: 9. Here the CDR3 reads CASTRLAGREEQYF. The CDR3 region has the DNA TGTGCCAGCACCAGACTAGCGGGAAGGGAAGAGCAGTACTTC.

This clone occurred once. The chain combines TRBV11-3 with TRBJ1-5, with TRBD1 matching 8 bases. Trimming took 6 bases from V and 3 from J; bases not matched to a gene: 1. Germline CDR1 SGHNT, CDR2 YENEEA. The CDR3 covers 13 residues. DNA of the CDR3: TGTGCCAGCAGGGGACAGGTCAATCAGCCCCAGCATTTT. Translating it yields CASRGQVNQPQHF.

Here the CDR3 reads CASSFTSGTGGSNQPQHF. For the CDR3, the DNA is TGTGCCAGCAGTTTTACCTCCGGGACAGGGGGGAGCAATCAGCCCCAGCATTTT. The chain carries TRBV28 and TRBJ1-5; TRBD1 agrees at 11 bases. CDR1 is MDHEN and CDR2 is SYDVKM in the germline V gene. This CDR3 is built from 18 residues. The V gene end was trimmed by 3 bases and the J gene end by 1 base; junction bases not matched to a gene: 8.